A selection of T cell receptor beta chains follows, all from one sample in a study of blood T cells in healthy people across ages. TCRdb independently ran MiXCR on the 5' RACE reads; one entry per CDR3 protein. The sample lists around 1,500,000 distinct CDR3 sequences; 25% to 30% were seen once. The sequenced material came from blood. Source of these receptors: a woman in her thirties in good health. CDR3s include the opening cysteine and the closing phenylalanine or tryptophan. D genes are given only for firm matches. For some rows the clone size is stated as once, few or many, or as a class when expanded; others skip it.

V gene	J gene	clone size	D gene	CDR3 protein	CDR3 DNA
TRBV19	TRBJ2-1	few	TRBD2	CASSLIAGDHNEQFF	TGTGCCAGTAGTCTAATAGCGGGAGACCACAATGAGCAGTTCTTC
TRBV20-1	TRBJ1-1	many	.	CSAKRQGFGMNTEAFF	TGCAGTGCTAAGCGGCAGGGGTTCGGGATGAACACTGAAGCTTTCTTT
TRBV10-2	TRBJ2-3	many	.	CASRGDTQYF	TGCGCCAGCCGGGGAGATACGCAGTATTTT
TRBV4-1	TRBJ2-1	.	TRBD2	CASSQGSGGEQFF	TGCGCCAGCAGCCAAGGCAGCGGGGGTGAGCAGTTCTTC
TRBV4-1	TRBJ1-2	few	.	CASSQDVQEAYGYTF	TGCGCCAGCAGCCAAGACGTCCAGGAAGCCTATGGCTACACCTTC
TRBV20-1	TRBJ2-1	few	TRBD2	CSARGGWRGSSYNEQFF	TGCAGTGCTAGAGGGGGGTGGCGGGGGAGCTCCTACAATGAGCAGTTCTTC
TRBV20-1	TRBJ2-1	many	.	CSATAGNEQFF	TGCAGTGCCACCGCCGGGAATGAGCAGTTCTTC
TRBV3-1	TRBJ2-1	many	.	CASSYGTSTYNEQFF	TGTGCCAGCAGCTACGGGACAAGTACCTACAATGAGCAGTTCTTC
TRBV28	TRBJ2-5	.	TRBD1	CASSGGVTGSEETQYF	TGTGCCAGCAGTGGCGGTGTGACAGGGAGCGAAGAGACCCAGTACTTC
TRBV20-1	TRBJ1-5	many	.	CSASAGSHSNQPQHF	TGCAGTGCTAGCGCGGGATCTCATAGCAATCAGCCCCAGCATTTT
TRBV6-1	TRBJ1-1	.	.	CASRTYIGNTEAFF	TGTGCCAGCAGGACCTATATCGGGAACACTGAAGCTTTCTTT
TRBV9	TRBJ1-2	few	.	CASSSSSRANYGYTF	TGTGCCAGCAGCTCTAGCAGCAGGGCTAACTATGGCTACACCTTC
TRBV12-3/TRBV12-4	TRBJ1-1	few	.	CASSFLRHPNTEAFF	TGTGCCAGCAGTTTCCTCCGACACCCGAACACTGAAGCTTTCTTT
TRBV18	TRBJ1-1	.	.	CASSPSDSRRAFF	TGTGCCAGCTCGCCGTCAGATTCTCGGCGGGCTTTCTTT
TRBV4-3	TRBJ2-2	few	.	CASSQDWGSVTGELFF	TGCGCCAGCAGCCAAGATTGGGGGAGCGTCACCGGGGAGCTGTTTTTT
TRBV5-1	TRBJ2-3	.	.	CASSLESRSDTQYF	TGCGCCAGCAGCTTGGAGAGTAGATCAGATACGCAGTATTTT
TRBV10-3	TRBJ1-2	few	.	CAISDLYGYTF	TGTGCCATCAGTGACCTCTATGGCTACACCTTC
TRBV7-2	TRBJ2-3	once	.	CASRDTIPDTQYF	TGTGCCAGCAGGGACACAATTCCGGATACGCAGTATTTT
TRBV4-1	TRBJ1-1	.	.	CASSQVTGNTEAFF	TGCGCCAGCAGCCAGGTTACAGGGAACACTGAAGCTTTCTTT
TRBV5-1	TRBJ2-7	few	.	CASSLILTGEQYF	TGCGCCAGCAGCTTAATCCTGACTGGGGAGCAGTACTTC
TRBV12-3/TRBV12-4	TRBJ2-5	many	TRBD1	CASSLASGGPSETQYF	TGTGCCAGCAGCCTAGCCTCAGGGGGCCCGTCGGAGACCCAGTACTTC
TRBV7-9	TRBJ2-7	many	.	CASSPRGEQYF	TGTGCCAGCAGTCCCCGGGGAGAGCAGTACTTC
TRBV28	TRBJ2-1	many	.	CATHRDLNEQFF	TGTGCCACTCATCGGGACTTGAATGAGCAGTTCTTC
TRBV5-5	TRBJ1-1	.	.	CASSLEGGTTEAFF	TGTGCCAGCAGCTTGGAAGGAGGGACAACTGAAGCTTTCTTT
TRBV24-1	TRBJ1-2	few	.	CARLVDGANYGYTF	TGTGCCCGTTTAGTGGACGGAGCTAACTATGGCTACACCTTC
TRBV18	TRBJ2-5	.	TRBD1	CASSPRDRAFQDTQYF	TGTGCCAGCTCACCCCGGGACAGGGCCTTCCAAGATACCCAGTACTTC
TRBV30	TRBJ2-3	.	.	CAFSGIPTDTQYF	TGTGCCTTCTCCGGGATTCCCACAGATACGCAGTATTTT
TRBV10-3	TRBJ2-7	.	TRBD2	CAISGTSAKEGEQYF	TGTGCCATCAGTGGGACTAGCGCAAAGGAGGGCGAGCAGTACTTC
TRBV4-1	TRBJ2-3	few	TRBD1	CASSQPLTGSTDTQYF	TGCGCCAGCAGCCAGCCCCTGACAGGGAGCACAGATACGCAGTATTTT
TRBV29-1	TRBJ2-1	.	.	CSVAGQVERENSNEQFF	TGCAGCGTTGCCGGACAGGTGGAGCGGGAGAATAGCAATGAGCAGTTCTTC
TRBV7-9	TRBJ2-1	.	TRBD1	CASTLNRGALFF	TGTGCCAGCACCCTTAACAGGGGGGCGCTGTTCTTC
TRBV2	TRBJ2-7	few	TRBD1	CASSWDRGGSDEQYF	TGTGCCAGCAGCTGGGACAGGGGTGGATCGGACGAGCAGTACTTC
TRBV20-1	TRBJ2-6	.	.	CSARKDLGANVLTF	TGCAGTGCTAGAAAGGACCTTGGGGCCAACGTCCTGACTTTC
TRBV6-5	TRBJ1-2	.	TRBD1	CASSPYRGLNYGYTF	TGTGCCAGCAGTCCCTACAGGGGACTAAACTATGGCTACACCTTC
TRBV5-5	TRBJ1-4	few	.	CASSISGPGDEKLFF	TGTGCTAGCAGCATCTCGGGGCCCGGAGATGAAAAACTGTTTTTT
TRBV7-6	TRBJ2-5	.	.	CASSLRFSGSQETQYF	TGTGCCAGCAGCTTAAGATTTTCGGGGTCCCAAGAGACCCAGTACTTC
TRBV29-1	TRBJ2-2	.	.	CSVLGDTGELFF	TGCAGCGTTTTAGGGGACACCGGGGAGCTGTTTTTT
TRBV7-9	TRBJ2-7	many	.	CASEEGSSYEQYF	TGTGCCAGCGAAGAGGGTAGTTCCTACGAGCAGTACTTC
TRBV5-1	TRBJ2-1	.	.	CVSSLAQGRYNEQFF	TGCGTCAGCAGCTTGGCCCAGGGCAGGTACAATGAGCAGTTCTTC
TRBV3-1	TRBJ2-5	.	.	CASSQVLDSGETQYF	TGTGCCAGCAGCCAAGTCCTGGACAGTGGCGAGACCCAGTACTTC
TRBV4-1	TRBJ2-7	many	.	CASSQVGAGVEQYF	TGCGCCAGCAGCCAAGTCGGGGCAGGGGTCGAGCAGTACTTC
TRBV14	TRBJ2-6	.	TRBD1	CASSPIQGSGANVLTF	TGTGCCAGCAGCCCGATACAGGGGTCTGGGGCCAACGTCCTGACTTTC
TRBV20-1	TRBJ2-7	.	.	CSAKSTSSYEQYF	TGCAGTGCTAAATCTACATCTTCCTACGAGCAGTACTTC
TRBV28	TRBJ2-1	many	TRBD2	CASSLDLGGGAYNEQFF	TGTGCCAGCAGTTTAGATCTGGGCGGGGGGGCCTACAATGAGCAGTTCTTC
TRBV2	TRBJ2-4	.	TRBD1	CASKGSRTGVVKNIQYF	TGTGCCAGCAAAGGGAGTCGGACAGGGGTCGTCAAAAACATTCAGTACTTC
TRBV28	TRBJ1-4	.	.	CASSLGTSVTTNEKLFF	TGTGCCAGCAGTTTGGGGACAAGCGTTACAACTAATGAAAAACTGTTTTTT
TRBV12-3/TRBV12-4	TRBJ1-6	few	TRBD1	CASSTYRGGSPLHF	TGTGCCAGCAGCACCTACAGGGGTGGTTCACCCCTCCACTTT
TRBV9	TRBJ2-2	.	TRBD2	CASSVGLAGGPWVTGELFF	TGTGCCAGCAGCGTAGGACTAGCGGGAGGGCCGTGGGTCACCGGGGAGCTGTTTTTT
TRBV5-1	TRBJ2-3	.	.	CASSPEVRSAPVTQYF	TGCGCCAGCAGCCCCGAGGTACGGTCGGCTCCGGTAACGCAGTATTTT
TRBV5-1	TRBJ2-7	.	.	CASSLTGTITYEQYF	TGCGCCAGCAGCTTGACCGGGACCATTACCTACGAGCAGTACTTC
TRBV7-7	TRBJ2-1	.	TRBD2	CASSVGRNQRECQQFF	TGTGCCAGCAGCGTAGGGAGGAACCAGCGGGAGTGCCAGCAGTTCTTC
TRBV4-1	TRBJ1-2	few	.	CASSQNRDIPPGGYTF	TGCGCCAGCAGCCAAAACCGGGACATCCCGCCGGGTGGCTACACCTTC
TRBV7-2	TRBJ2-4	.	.	CASSFRPDPGGQYF	TGTGCCAGCAGCTTCCGACCCGACCCAGGCGGGCAGTACTTC
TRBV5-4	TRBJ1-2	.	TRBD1	CASSEGQGAMYGYTF	TGTGCCAGCAGCGAGGGACAGGGCGCCATGTATGGCTACACCTTC
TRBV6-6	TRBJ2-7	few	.	CASGSHEQYF	TGTGCCAGCGGGTCGCACGAGCAGTACTTC
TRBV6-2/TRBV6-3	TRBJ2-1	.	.	CASSRPRYNEQFF	TGTGCCAGCAGCCGTCCGCGATACAATGAGCAGTTCTTC
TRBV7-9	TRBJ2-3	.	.	CASSQPPGRGDTQYF	TGTGCCAGCAGCCAACCCCCGGGGCGGGGAGATACGCAGTATTTT
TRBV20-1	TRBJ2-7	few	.	CSASSDYEQYF	TGCAGTGCTAGTTCGGACTACGAGCAGTACTTC
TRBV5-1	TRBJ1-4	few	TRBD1	CASSAVGQGRNEKLFF	TGCGCCAGCAGCGCGGTGGGACAGGGCCGGAATGAAAAACTGTTTTTT
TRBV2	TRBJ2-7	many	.	CASSGTAAPSYEQYF	TGTGCCAGCAGCGGGACTGCTGCCCCCTCCTACGAGCAGTACTTC